This is a list of T cell receptor beta chains from one sample in a study of T cell responses to AZD1222 COVID-19 vaccine. Here immunoSEQ multiplex PCR was the method, and the copy in TCRdb shows in-frame clones only, minus some. The repertoire holds fewer than 200,000 clones, with roughly 92% as singletons. Material: peripheral blood, obtained on day 0 of AZD1222 vaccination. The origin of the receptors is an adult in good health. The CDR3 runs from the conserved cysteine through the conserved F or W. The order of the fields is J gene, D gene, clone size, V gene, CDR3 DNA, CDR3 protein. A D gene is named only where the DNA matches it firmly. Some rows have no size entry. The others give once, few or many, or a class for an expanded clone.

j_call: TRBJ1-5
d_call: TRBD1
clone_size: NA
v_call: TRBV7-9
cdr3_nt: TGTGCCAGCAGCCAGACAGGGGACAATCAGCCCCAGCATTTT
cdr3_aa: CASSQTGDNQPQHF

j_call: TRBJ2-5
d_call: NA
clone_size: NA
v_call: TRBV11-2
cdr3_nt: TGTGCCAGCAGCTTGGGCCGGGAGACCCAGTACTTC
cdr3_aa: CASSLGRETQYF

j_call: TRBJ2-7
d_call: NA
clone_size: NA
v_call: TRBV27
cdr3_nt: TGTGCCAGCAGTCCGACAGCGACCTACGAGCAGTACTTC
cdr3_aa: CASSPTATYEQYF

j_call: TRBJ2-1
d_call: TRBD1
clone_size: NA
v_call: TRBV11-2
cdr3_nt: TGTGCCAGCAGACCCTATTGGACAGGGGGGCACAATGAGCAGTTCTTC
cdr3_aa: CASRPYWTGGHNEQFF

j_call: TRBJ2-1
d_call: NA
clone_size: NA
v_call: TRBV21-1
cdr3_nt: TGTGCCAGCAGCAAAGAAGACAGGCGCCCCTACAATGAGCAGTTCTTC
cdr3_aa: CASSKEDRRPYNEQFF

j_call: TRBJ1-3
d_call: NA
clone_size: NA
v_call: TRBV5-8
cdr3_nt: TGTGCCAGCAGCTTGTCCAGGTCTGGAAACACCATATATTTT
cdr3_aa: CASSLSRSGNTIYF

j_call: TRBJ1-5
d_call: TRBD1
clone_size: NA
v_call: TRBV19
cdr3_nt: TGTGCCAGTAGTATACGACAGGGGATCGGGCGCAATCAGCCCCAGCATTTT
cdr3_aa: CASSIRQGIGRNQPQHF

j_call: TRBJ1-4
d_call: TRBD1
clone_size: NA
v_call: TRBV4-2
cdr3_nt: TGTGCCAGCAGCTTGGGACAGGGGGCATTAGGGACTAATGAAAAACTGTTTTTT
cdr3_aa: CASSLGQGALGTNEKLFF

j_call: TRBJ2-1
d_call: NA
clone_size: NA
v_call: TRBV11-2
cdr3_nt: TGTGCCAGCAGCTTCTCGGCGGGCCTGGGTGAGCAGTTCTTC
cdr3_aa: CASSFSAGLGEQFF

j_call: TRBJ2-3
d_call: TRBD2
clone_size: NA
v_call: TRBV29-1
cdr3_nt: TGCAGCGTTCGCGGACTAGCGGGAGGGGGAGATACGCAGTATTTT
cdr3_aa: CSVRGLAGGGDTQYF

j_call: TRBJ2-7
d_call: TRBD1
clone_size: once
v_call: TRBV19
cdr3_nt: TGTGCCAGTAGTCCGACAGGGTTCTCCTACGAGCAGTACTTC
cdr3_aa: CASSPTGFSYEQYF

j_call: TRBJ1-1
d_call: NA
clone_size: NA
v_call: TRBV3-1/TRBV3-2
cdr3_nt: TGTGCCAGCAGCCAGTCCGGGGGTACTGAAGCTTTCTTT
cdr3_aa: CASSQSGGTEAFF

j_call: TRBJ2-7
d_call: NA
clone_size: NA
v_call: TRBV5-5
cdr3_nt: TGTGCCAGCAGCTCGGCGGCAGGGGTGGGGTACGAGCAGTACTTC
cdr3_aa: CASSSAAGVGYEQYF

j_call: TRBJ2-1
d_call: NA
clone_size: NA
v_call: TRBV6-2/TRBV6-3
cdr3_nt: TGTGCCAGCAGTTACTGGGCCCAGGGGAGCAATGAGCAGTTCTTC
cdr3_aa: CASSYWAQGSNEQFF

j_call: TRBJ1-5
d_call: TRBD1
clone_size: few
v_call: TRBV5-6
cdr3_nt: TGTGCCAGCAGCTGTCCCGGGACAGGCGTTCAGGGCAATCAGCCCCAGCATTTT
cdr3_aa: CASSCPGTGVQGNQPQHF

j_call: TRBJ1-1
d_call: TRBD1
clone_size: NA
v_call: TRBV29-1
cdr3_nt: TGCAGCGTGGACAGGCGGCCGATGAACACTGAAGCTTTCTTT
cdr3_aa: CSVDRRPMNTEAFF

j_call: TRBJ2-3
d_call: TRBD1
clone_size: few
v_call: TRBV7-6
cdr3_nt: TGTGCCAGCAGCTTAGGAGGTTTTCGGGGACAGATCACAGATACGCAGTATTTT
cdr3_aa: CASSLGGFRGQITDTQYF

j_call: TRBJ1-1
d_call: NA
clone_size: NA
v_call: TRBV20-1
cdr3_nt: TGCAGTGCTGTCGGAACTGAAGCTTTCTTT
cdr3_aa: CSAVGTEAFF